Listed here is a single T cell receptor beta chain. V was pared by 6 bases and J by 5 bases, with 3 bases of the junction left unmatched. Germline V lookup: CDR1 LNHDA, CDR2 SQIVND (reference sequence). This CDR3 is built from 13 residues. These data come from a study of blood T cell repertoires in COVID-19. Produced via immunoSEQ multiplex PCR; TCRdb's table is partial and in-frame only. The repertoire holds 200,000 to 250,000 clones, with about 87% as singletons. Sequenced: peripheral blood. The source is a woman in her 70s with active or convalescent COVID-19. V usage is TRBV19 and J usage is TRBJ1-5, with 8 bases that match TRBD1. CDR3 region: CASRETGDQPQHF. As DNA, the CDR3 is TGTGCCAGTAGAGAGACAGGGGATCAGCCCCAGCATTTT.